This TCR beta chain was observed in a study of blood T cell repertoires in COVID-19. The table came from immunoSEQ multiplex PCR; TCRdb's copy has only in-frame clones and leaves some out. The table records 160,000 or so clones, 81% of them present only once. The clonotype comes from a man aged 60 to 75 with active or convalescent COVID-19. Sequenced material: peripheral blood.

The CDR3 DNA reads as TGTGCCAGCACGAGGGACAGAACCTTCTTTTTTAATCAGCCCCAGCATTTT. It codes for CASTRDRTFFFNQPQHF. This sequence joins TRBV6-4 and TRBJ1-5; TRBD1 agrees at 7 bases. Per germline, CDR1 MRHNA and CDR2 SNTAGT. The J segment lost 4 bases and the V segment lost 7 bases, leaving 16 bases of the junction unmatched. This CDR3 comprises 17 residues.